The rows below give T cell receptor beta chains drawn from one sample of a study of T cell responses to AZD1222 COVID-19 vaccine. Repertoires were generated with immunoSEQ multiplex PCR, while TCRdb's copy carries only in-frame clones and drops some. The data show under 200,000 clones, almost 90% seen once. Sequences were derived from peripheral blood, sampled on day 0 of AZD1222 vaccination. These receptors were obtained from an adult in good health. CDR3s include the opening cysteine and the closing phenylalanine or tryptophan. Fields, in order: clone size, D gene, V gene, J gene, CDR3 protein, CDR3 DNA. A D gene is named only where the DNA matches it firmly. Size is stated for part of the rows, as once, few or many counts, or as a class when the clone is expanded.

clone size: -
D gene: -
V gene: TRBV5-1
J gene: TRBJ1-6
CDR3 protein: CASSLDPGSSYNSPLHF
CDR3 DNA: TGCGCCAGCAGCTTGGATCCAGGGAGCTCCTATAATTCACCCCTCCACTTT

clone size: few
D gene: TRBD2
V gene: TRBV6-5
J gene: TRBJ2-1
CDR3 protein: CASSYGRGAYNEQFF
CDR3 DNA: TGTGCCAGCAGTTACGGGCGGGGGGCATACAATGAGCAGTTCTTC

clone size: -
D gene: -
V gene: TRBV7-2
J gene: TRBJ1-3
CDR3 protein: CASSAGLSSGNTIYF
CDR3 DNA: TGTGCCAGCAGCGCCGGGCTCAGCTCTGGAAACACCATATATTTT

clone size: -
D gene: TRBD2
V gene: TRBV5-1
J gene: TRBJ2-5
CDR3 protein: CASSLVPGAGEETQYF
CDR3 DNA: TGCGCCAGCAGCTTGGTCCCGGGAGCGGGGGAGGAGACCCAGTACTTC

clone size: -
D gene: -
V gene: TRBV19
J gene: TRBJ1-5
CDR3 protein: CASSTGPGQPQHF
CDR3 DNA: TGTGCCAGTAGTACAGGACCGGGACAGCCCCAGCATTTT

clone size: -
D gene: TRBD1
V gene: TRBV6-2/TRBV6-3
J gene: TRBJ2-1
CDR3 protein: CASSLTGEPYNEQFF
CDR3 DNA: TGTGCCAGCAGTTTGACAGGGGAACCCTACAATGAGCAGTTCTTC

clone size: -
D gene: TRBD1
V gene: TRBV6-5
J gene: TRBJ1-1
CDR3 protein: CASSFYTGGRPEAFF
CDR3 DNA: TGTGCCAGCAGTTTTTATACAGGGGGTCGACCTGAAGCTTTCTTT

clone size: -
D gene: TRBD1
V gene: TRBV5-1
J gene: TRBJ1-2
CDR3 protein: CASSGQGAGYTF
CDR3 DNA: TGCGCCAGCTCTGGACAGGGGGCCGGCTACACCTTC

clone size: -
D gene: -
V gene: TRBV7-2
J gene: TRBJ1-2
CDR3 protein: CASSLPRSNYGYTF
CDR3 DNA: TGTGCCAGCAGCCTACCCAGGTCCAACTATGGCTACACCTTC

clone size: -
D gene: -
V gene: TRBV28
J gene: TRBJ1-3
CDR3 protein: CASSLSQQGDGNTIYF
CDR3 DNA: TGTGCCAGCAGTTTATCGCAACAGGGAGATGGAAACACCATATATTTT

clone size: -
D gene: -
V gene: TRBV27
J gene: TRBJ2-7
CDR3 protein: CASRDNSYEQYF
CDR3 DNA: TGTGCCAGCAGGGACAACTCCTACGAGCAGTACTTC

clone size: -
D gene: TRBD2
V gene: TRBV7-7
J gene: TRBJ2-2
CDR3 protein: CASSLRTSGPNTGELFF
CDR3 DNA: TGTGCCAGCAGCTTAAGGACTAGCGGGCCAAACACCGGGGAGCTGTTTTTT

clone size: -
D gene: -
V gene: TRBV29-1
J gene: TRBJ1-4
CDR3 protein: CSVGGRGTNEKLFF
CDR3 DNA: TGCAGCGTTGGGGGGCGCGGGACTAATGAAAAACTGTTTTTT

clone size: -
D gene: -
V gene: TRBV6-5
J gene: TRBJ2-4
CDR3 protein: CASSNAGVKNIQYF
CDR3 DNA: TGTGCCAGCTCCAACGCTGGGGTCAAAAACATTCAGTACTTC

clone size: once
D gene: -
V gene: TRBV19
J gene: TRBJ1-6
CDR3 protein: CASSKQTNSPLHF
CDR3 DNA: TGTGCCAGTAGTAAACAGACGAATTCACCCCTCCACTTT

clone size: -
D gene: -
V gene: TRBV7-2
J gene: TRBJ2-3
CDR3 protein: CASSPPRQTRSDTQYF
CDR3 DNA: TGTGCCAGCAGCCCTCCCAGGCAAACAAGATCAGATACGCAGTATTTT

clone size: -
D gene: -
V gene: TRBV19
J gene: TRBJ1-5
CDR3 protein: CASSIGRSSNQPQHF
CDR3 DNA: TGTGCCAGTAGTATAGGGAGGTCGAGCAATCAACCCCAGCATTTT

clone size: -
D gene: -
V gene: TRBV27
J gene: TRBJ2-1
CDR3 protein: CASSKGTFEQFF
CDR3 DNA: TGTGCCAGCAGTAAAGGGACTTTCGAGCAGTTCTTC

clone size: -
D gene: -
V gene: TRBV6-2/TRBV6-3
J gene: TRBJ2-1
CDR3 protein: CASSNEVTPYNEQFF
CDR3 DNA: TGTGCCAGCAGTAATGAGGTAACTCCCTACAATGAGCAGTTCTTC

clone size: -
D gene: -
V gene: TRBV12-3/TRBV12-4
J gene: TRBJ1-4
CDR3 protein: CASRGGPNEKLFF
CDR3 DNA: TGTGCCAGCAGGGGGGGGCCTAATGAAAAACTGTTTTTT

clone size: -
D gene: TRBD2
V gene: TRBV11-3
J gene: TRBJ2-3
CDR3 protein: CASSPGGGPTDTQYF
CDR3 DNA: TGTGCCAGCAGCCCTGGCGGGGGGCCCACAGATACGCAGTATTTT

clone size: -
D gene: TRBD1
V gene: TRBV29-1
J gene: TRBJ1-2
CDR3 protein: CSVGQSLDLTYGYTF
CDR3 DNA: TGCAGCGTGGGACAGAGTCTGGACTTAACATATGGCTACACCTTC

clone size: -
D gene: -
V gene: TRBV9
J gene: TRBJ2-3
CDR3 protein: CASSARDPDTQYF
CDR3 DNA: TGTGCCAGCAGCGCCCGGGACCCAGATACGCAGTATTTT

clone size: -
D gene: -
V gene: TRBV28
J gene: TRBJ1-1
CDR3 protein: CASNGGVPGEAFF
CDR3 DNA: TGTGCCAGCAACGGGGGAGTCCCCGGAGAAGCTTTCTTT

clone size: -
D gene: -
V gene: TRBV4-3
J gene: TRBJ2-7
CDR3 protein: CASSQSVTYEQYF
CDR3 DNA: TGCGCCAGCAGCCAATCGGTGACCTACGAGCAGTACTTC

clone size: -
D gene: -
V gene: TRBV6-5
J gene: TRBJ2-7
CDR3 protein: CASSFNREQYF
CDR3 DNA: TGTGCCAGCAGTTTCAACAGGGAGCAGTACTTC

clone size: -
D gene: TRBD1
V gene: TRBV6-2/TRBV6-3
J gene: TRBJ1-5
CDR3 protein: CASSGNRGGGQPQHF
CDR3 DNA: TGTGCCAGCAGTGGAAACAGGGGAGGCGGTCAGCCCCAGCATTTT